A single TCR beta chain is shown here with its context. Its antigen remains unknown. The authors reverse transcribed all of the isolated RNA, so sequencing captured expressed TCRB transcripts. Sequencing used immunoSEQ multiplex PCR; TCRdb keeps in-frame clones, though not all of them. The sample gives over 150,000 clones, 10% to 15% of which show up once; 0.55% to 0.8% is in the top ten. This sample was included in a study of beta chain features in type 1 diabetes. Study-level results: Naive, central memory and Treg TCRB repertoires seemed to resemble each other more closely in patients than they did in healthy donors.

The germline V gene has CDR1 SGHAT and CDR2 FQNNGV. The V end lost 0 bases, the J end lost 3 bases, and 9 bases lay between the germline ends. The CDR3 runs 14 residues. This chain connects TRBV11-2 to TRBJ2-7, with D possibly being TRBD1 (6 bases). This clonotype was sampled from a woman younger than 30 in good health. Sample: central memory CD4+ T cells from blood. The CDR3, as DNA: TGTGCCAGCAGCTTAGATGGACAGTTCTACGAGCAGTACTTC. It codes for CASSLDGQFYEQYF.